The subject of this entry is one T cell receptor (beta chain). Its cognate antigen is unknown. In nominal health when sampled, donors likely had unrecorded immune exposures nonetheless. This specimen belongs to a study of cytomegalovirus exposure and HLA in healthy donors. Study observations and caveats: Available immune exposure information covered CMV serostatus only. When the data were analyzed later, several of the most significant clusters appeared to be linked to common viral pathogens.

The V gene's germline CDR1 is SGHVS and CDR2 FQNEAQ. V trimming: 4 bases; J trimming: 4 bases; junction bases outside the gene matches: 9. CDR3 size: 16 residues. With 60 Vbeta and 13 Jbeta primers, the PCR was carried out. TCRdb's table, derived via immunoSEQ multiplex PCR, lists solely in-frame clones and lacks some. The sample includes approximately 69,000 clones, around 74% of them seen just once. The sample comprised PBMCs. The chain joins TRBV7-8 to TRBJ1-5; 8 nucleotides align to TRBD1. The source of this sequence is a woman in her 30s in good health and CMV-seropositive. The CDR3 region is CASSYIQGARNQPQHF. CDR3 DNA sequence: TGTGCCAGCAGCTATATTCAGGGGGCGCGGAATCAGCCCCAGCATTTT.